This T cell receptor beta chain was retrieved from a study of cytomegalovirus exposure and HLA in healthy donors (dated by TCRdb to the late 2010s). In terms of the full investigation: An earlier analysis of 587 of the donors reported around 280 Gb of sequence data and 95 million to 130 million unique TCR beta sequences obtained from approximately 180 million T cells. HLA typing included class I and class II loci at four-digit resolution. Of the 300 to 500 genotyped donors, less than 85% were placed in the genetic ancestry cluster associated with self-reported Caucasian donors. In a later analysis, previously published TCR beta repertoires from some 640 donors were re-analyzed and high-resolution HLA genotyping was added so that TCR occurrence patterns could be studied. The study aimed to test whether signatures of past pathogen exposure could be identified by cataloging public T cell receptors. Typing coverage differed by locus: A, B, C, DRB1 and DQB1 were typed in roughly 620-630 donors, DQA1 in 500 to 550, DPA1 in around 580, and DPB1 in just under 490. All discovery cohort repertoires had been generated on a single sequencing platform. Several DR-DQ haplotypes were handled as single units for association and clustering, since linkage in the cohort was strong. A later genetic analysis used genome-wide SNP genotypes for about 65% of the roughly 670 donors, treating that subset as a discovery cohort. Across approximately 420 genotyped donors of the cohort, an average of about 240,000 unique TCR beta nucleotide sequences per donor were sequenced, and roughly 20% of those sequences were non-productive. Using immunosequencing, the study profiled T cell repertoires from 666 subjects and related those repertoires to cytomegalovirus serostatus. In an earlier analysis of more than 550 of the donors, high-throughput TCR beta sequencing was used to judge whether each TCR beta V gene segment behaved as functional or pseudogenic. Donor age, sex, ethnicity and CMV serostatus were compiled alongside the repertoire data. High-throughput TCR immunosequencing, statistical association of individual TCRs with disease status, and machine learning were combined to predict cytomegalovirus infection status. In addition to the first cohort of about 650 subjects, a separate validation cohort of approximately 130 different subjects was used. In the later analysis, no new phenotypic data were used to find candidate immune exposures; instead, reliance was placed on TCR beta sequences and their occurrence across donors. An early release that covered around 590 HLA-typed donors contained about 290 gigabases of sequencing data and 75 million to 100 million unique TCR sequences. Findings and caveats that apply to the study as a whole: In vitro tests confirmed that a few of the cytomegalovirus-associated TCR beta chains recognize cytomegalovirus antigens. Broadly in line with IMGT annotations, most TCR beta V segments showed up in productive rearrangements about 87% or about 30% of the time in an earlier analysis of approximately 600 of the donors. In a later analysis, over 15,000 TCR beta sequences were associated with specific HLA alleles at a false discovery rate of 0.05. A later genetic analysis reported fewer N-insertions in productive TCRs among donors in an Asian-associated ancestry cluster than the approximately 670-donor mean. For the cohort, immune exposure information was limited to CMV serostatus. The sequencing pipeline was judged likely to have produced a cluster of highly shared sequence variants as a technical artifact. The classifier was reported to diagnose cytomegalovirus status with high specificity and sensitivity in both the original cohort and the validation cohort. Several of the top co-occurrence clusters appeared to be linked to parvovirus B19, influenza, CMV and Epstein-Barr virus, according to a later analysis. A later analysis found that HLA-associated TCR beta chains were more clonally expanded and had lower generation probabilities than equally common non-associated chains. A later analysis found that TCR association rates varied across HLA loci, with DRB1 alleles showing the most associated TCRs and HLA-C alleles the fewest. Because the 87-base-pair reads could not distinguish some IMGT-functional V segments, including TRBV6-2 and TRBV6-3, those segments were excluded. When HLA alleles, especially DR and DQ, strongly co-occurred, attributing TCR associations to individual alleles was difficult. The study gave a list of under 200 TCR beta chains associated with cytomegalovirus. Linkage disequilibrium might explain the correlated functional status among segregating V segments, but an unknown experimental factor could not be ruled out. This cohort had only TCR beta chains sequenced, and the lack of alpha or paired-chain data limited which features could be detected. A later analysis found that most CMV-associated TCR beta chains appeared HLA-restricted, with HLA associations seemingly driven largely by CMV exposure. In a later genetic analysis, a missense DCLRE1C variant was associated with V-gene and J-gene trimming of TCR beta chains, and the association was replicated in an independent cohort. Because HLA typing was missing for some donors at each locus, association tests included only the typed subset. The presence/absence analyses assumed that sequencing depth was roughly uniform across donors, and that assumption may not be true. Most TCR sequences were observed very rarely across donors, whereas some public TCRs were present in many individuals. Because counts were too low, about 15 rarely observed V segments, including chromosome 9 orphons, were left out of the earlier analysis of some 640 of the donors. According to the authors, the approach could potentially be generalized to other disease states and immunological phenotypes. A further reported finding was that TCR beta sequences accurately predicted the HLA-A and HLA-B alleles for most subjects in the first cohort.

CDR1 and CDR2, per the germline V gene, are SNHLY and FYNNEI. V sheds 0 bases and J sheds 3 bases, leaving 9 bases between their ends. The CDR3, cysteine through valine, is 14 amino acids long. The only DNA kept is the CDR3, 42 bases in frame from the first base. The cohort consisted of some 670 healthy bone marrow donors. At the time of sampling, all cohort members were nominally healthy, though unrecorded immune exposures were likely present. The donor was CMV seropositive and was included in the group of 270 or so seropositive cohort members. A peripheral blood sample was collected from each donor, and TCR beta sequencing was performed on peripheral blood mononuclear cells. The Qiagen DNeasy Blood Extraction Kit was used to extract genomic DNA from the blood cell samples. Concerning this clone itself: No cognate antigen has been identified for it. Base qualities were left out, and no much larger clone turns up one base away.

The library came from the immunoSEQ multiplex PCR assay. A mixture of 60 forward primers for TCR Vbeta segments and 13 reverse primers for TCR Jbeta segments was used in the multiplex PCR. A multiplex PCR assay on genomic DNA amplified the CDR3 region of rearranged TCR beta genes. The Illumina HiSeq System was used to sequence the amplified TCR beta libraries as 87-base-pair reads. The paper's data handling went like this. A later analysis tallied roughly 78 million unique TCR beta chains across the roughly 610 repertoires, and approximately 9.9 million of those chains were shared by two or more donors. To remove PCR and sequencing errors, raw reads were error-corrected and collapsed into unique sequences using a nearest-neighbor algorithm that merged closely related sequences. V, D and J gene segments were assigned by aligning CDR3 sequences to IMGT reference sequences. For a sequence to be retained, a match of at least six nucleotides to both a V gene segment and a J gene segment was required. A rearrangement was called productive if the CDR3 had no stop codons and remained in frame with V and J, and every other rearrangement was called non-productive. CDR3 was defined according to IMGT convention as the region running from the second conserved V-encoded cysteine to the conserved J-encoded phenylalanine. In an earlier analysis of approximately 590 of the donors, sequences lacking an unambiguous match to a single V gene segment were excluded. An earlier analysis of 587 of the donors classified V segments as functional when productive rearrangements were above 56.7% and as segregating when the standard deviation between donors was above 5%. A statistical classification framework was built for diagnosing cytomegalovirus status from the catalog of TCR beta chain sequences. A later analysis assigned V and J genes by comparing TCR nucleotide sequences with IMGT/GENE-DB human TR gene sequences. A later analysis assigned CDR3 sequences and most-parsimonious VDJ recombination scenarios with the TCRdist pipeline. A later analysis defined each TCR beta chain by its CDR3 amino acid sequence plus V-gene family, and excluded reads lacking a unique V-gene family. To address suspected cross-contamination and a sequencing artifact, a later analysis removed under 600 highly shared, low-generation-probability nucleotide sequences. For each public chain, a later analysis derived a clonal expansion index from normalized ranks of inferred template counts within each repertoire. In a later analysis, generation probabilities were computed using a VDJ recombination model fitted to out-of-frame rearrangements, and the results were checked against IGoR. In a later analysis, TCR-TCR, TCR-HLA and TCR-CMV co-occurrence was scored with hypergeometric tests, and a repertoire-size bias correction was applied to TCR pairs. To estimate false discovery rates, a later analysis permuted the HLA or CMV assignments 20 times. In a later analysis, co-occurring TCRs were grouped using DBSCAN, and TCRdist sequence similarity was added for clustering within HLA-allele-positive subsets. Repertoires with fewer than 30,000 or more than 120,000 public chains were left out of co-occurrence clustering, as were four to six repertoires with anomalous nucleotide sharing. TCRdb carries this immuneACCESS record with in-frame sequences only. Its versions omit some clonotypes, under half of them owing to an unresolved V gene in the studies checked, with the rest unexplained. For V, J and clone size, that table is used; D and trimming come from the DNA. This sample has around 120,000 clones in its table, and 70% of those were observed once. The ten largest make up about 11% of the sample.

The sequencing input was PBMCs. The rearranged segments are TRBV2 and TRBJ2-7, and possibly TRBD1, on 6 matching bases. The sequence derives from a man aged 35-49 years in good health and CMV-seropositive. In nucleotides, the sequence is TGTGCCAGCAGTGAAGCTGGGGGACACTACGAGCAGTACGTC. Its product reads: CASSEAGGHYEQYV.